This entry lists 29 T cell receptor beta chains sequenced from one sample in a study of OX40 agonist ivuxolimab in advanced cancers. Sequencing used immunoSEQ multiplex PCR; TCRdb keeps in-frame clones, though not all of them. Of more than 45,000 clones listed, around 83% are singletons. The sample here was CD4+ or CD8+ T cells sorted from blood, taken in a trial of the OX40 agonist ivuxolimab. The origin of the receptors is an adult with an advanced solid tumor such as melanoma, head and neck, liver or kidney cancer.

The gene calls are TRBV19 and TRBJ1-2, with TRBD1 matching over 10 bases. V was pared by 5 bases and J by 9 bases, with 9 bases of the junction left unmatched. The CDR3 sequence is 14 residues long. Germline V gene data show CDR1 as LNHDA and CDR2 as SQIVND (reference sequence). The CDR3 bases are TGTGCCAGTAGTGACAGGGGGCTAGGCGAAAGCTACACCTTC. This encodes CASSDRGLGESYTF.

The V gene is TRBV7-9, the J gene TRBJ2-3; tentative D call: TRBD2 (6 bases). The CDR3 totals 14 residues. Germline CDR1 is SEHNR and CDR2 is FQNEAQ (reference sequence). The V gene lost 5 bases and the J gene lost 11 bases, with 20 bases spanning the gap. The CDR3: CASSPPEERAWQYF. The CDR3 DNA reads TGTGCCAGCAGCCCTCCCGAGGAGCGGGCATGGCAGTATTTT.

The genes are TRBV5-5 and TRBJ1-3; D is possibly TRBD1 (5 bases). Germline assignment: CDR1 SGHKS and CDR2 YYEKEE (reference sequence). V shed 0 bases and J shed 0 bases, with 10 bases lying between them. This CDR3 has 16 residues. The CDR3 DNA sequence: TGTGCCAGCAGCTTGGGGGGACCGAGCTCTGGAAACACCATATATTTT. Amino acids: CASSLGGPSSGNTIYF.

The rearrangement uses TRBV7-9 and TRBJ1-3, with D possibly being TRBD1 (5 bases). The germline CDR1 and CDR2 sequences are SEHNR and FQNEAQ (reference sequence). V lost 1 base and J lost 2, with 9 bases in between. The CDR3 sequence is 15 residues long. The CDR3 is CASSLVRDAGNTIYF. CDR3 sequence (DNA): TGTGCCAGCAGCTTAGTCAGGGATGCTGGAAACACCATATATTTT.

The chain employs TRBV11-1 and TRBJ2-1; 7 bases are a match to TRBD2. Germline CDR1 reads SGHAT; CDR2 reads FQDESV (reference sequence). With V trimmed by 5 bases and J by 2 bases, 6 bases remained unmatched. There are 15 residues in the CDR3. CDR3 bases: TGTGCCAGCAGCCCCCCAGGACTAGCCTACAATGAGCAGTTCTTC. This sequence encodes CASSPPGLAYNEQFF.

This clone was seen only once. The rearrangement uses TRBV10-3 and TRBJ2-3; 10 bases fit TRBD2. There are 16 residues in the CDR3. Germline-derived CDR1 and CDR2 are ENHRY and SYGVKD. J lost 7 bases, V lost 8 bases, and 15 bases had no gene match. CDR3 bases: TGTGCCATCTCCGGGGATACTAGCGGGATTACAAATACGCAGTATTTT. It yields the protein CAISGDTSGITNTQYF.

The rearrangement uses TRBV10-3 and TRBJ2-1; no reliable D call. Between the trimmed V and J ends, which lost 10 bases and 8 bases, there was a span of 9 bases. This CDR3 has 10 residues. Germline V gene sequence: CDR1 ENHRY, CDR2 SYGVKD. The CDR3 nucleotides read TGTGCCACCTATTACGATGAGCAGTTCTTC. This encodes CATYYDEQFF.

The chain has TRBV18 and TRBJ2-2; perhaps D is TRBD1 or TRBD2 (5 bases each). The CDR3 extends over 14 amino acids. Germline V gene lookup returns CDR1 KGHSH and CDR2 LQKENI. V was trimmed by 6 bases and J by 4 bases, leaving 12 bases between them. CDR3 coding DNA: TGTGCCAGCTCGGACACTAGTAGCACCGGGGAGCTGTTTTTT. Translating gives CASSDTSSTGELFF.

The chain links TRBV7-9 to TRBJ2-5, with 9 nucleotides matching TRBD1. CDR3 length equals 13 residues. CDR1 and CDR2 (germline): SEHNR, FQNEAQ (reference sequence). Losses at the gene ends were 9 bases for V and 2 bases for J; bases not matched to a gene: 4. For the CDR3, the DNA is TGTGCCAGTTCGGACAGGGGTCAAGAGACCCAGTACTTC. This sequence encodes CASSDRGQETQYF.

V gene TRBV5-1 combines with J gene TRBJ2-1, with 7 bases fitting TRBD1. Unmatched junction bases numbered 9, after V lost 0 bases and J lost 9 bases. The V gene's germline CDR1 is SGHRS and CDR2 YFSETQ. This CDR3 spans 15 amino acids. The CDR3 bases are TGCGCCAGCAGCTTGGCTTTACACGAGGGGGCTGAGCAGTTCTTC. Protein product: CASSLALHEGAEQFF.

The rearrangement joins TRBV10-3 to TRBJ2-3, with D tentatively TRBD1 (5 bases). CDR1 is ENHRY and CDR2 is SYGVKD in the germline V gene. With 4 bases removed from V and 8 bases from J, the gap between germline ends came to 19 bases. This CDR3 is 15 amino acids long. In DNA, the CDR3 is TGTGCCATCAGTGGCGGAACGTCAGGGTCTGGTACGCAGTATTTT. Protein product: CAISGGTSGSGTQYF.

In its sample, this clone was seen a few times. The rearrangement joins TRBV5-1 to TRBJ2-7; TRBD2 matches at 16 bases. Germline CDR1 reads SGHRS; CDR2 reads YFSETQ. V shed 2 bases, J shed 3 bases, and the junction held 5 bases outside the gene matches. The CDR3 extends over 17 amino acids. Written as DNA, the CDR3 is TGCGCCAGCAGCTTAGGGACTAGCGGGAGGGGGAACTACGAGCAGTACTTC. This codes for CASSLGTSGRGNYEQYF.

The rearrangement links TRBV5-8 to TRBJ2-7, with D unclear. Germline assignment: CDR1 SGHTS and CDR2 YDEGEE. The CDR3 spans 13 residues. Trimming removed 0 bases from V and 0 bases from J, with 4 bases in between. The CDR3 DNA reads as TGTGCCAGCAGCTTGGTCAACTCCTACGAGCAGTACTTC. As protein: CASSLVNSYEQYF. Based on the CDR3 plus reference TRBV5-8 and TRBJ2-7, the full variable domain is EAGVTQSPTHLIKTRGQQATLRCSPISGHTSVYWYQQALGLGLQFLLWYDEGEERNRGNFPPRFSGRQFPNYSSELNVNALELEDSALYLCASSLVNSYEQYFGPGTRLTVT.

The rearrangement joins TRBV5-1 to TRBJ2-3, with 10 nucleotides matching TRBD1. The CDR3 extends over 15 amino acids. Trimming took 4 bases from V and 5 from J; bases not matched to a gene: 7. The V gene's germline CDR1 is SGHRS and CDR2 YFSETQ. CDR3 DNA: TGCGCCAGCAGCCTGGACAGGGGGTCCGTAGATACGCAGTATTTT. Translated: CASSLDRGSVDTQYF.

The chain uses TRBV28 and TRBJ2-1; TRBD2 might be the D (5 bases). The germline V gene encodes CDR1 MDHEN and CDR2 SYDVKM. The CDR3 loop spans 15 amino acids. The ends were cut back, 5 bases at V and 0 bases at J, with 11 bases in the middle. In nucleotides, the CDR3 is TGTGCCAGCAGTACTACTAGGAGCTCCTACAATGAGCAGTTCTTC. It encodes CASSTTRSSYNEQFF.

The rearrangement links TRBV2 to TRBJ2-3; D is unresolved. Trimming shortened V by 3 bases and J by 2 bases, and 12 bases separated the two germline ends. The length of the CDR3 is 15 residues. Germline values: CDR1 SNHLY, CDR2 FYNNEI. The chain's CDR3 is CASSDWGPDTDTQYF. CDR3 sequence (DNA): TGTGCCAGCAGTGACTGGGGTCCGGACACAGATACGCAGTATTTT.

This clone was recorded once. The chain carries TRBV6-1 and TRBJ2-7; 10 positions agree with TRBD1. The V segment lost 4 bases and the J segment 5 bases; nucleotides outside the gene matches: 8. The germline V gene encodes CDR1 MNHNS and CDR2 SASEGT. The CDR3 has 15 amino acids. The CDR3 region is CASSGRDRGRDEQYF. CDR3 bases: TGTGCCAGCAGTGGCCGGGACAGGGGCCGGGACGAGCAGTACTTC.

This chain uses TRBV4-3 with TRBJ2-7; D gene uncertain. The CDR3 totals 14 residues. Germline V gene sequence: CDR1 LGHNA, CDR2 YSLEER. With 2 bases removed from V and 4 bases from J, the gap between germline ends came to 12 bases. The CDR3 DNA follows: TGCGCCAGCAGCCAATATTCAGGCACTTACGAGCAGTACTTC. Translating gives CASSQYSGTYEQYF.

Written as DNA, the CDR3 is TGTGCCAGCAGTCAGTGGGAGGGCCAGTCGGAGACCCAGTACTTC. This translates into CASSQWEGQSETQYF. The chain is built from TRBV28 and TRBJ2-5; TRBD2 aligns across 7 bases. The CDR3 covers 15 residues. Germline V CDR1 and CDR2: MDHEN, SYDVKM. V lost 5 bases, J lost 5 bases, and 11 bases stayed unmatched.

This sequence joins TRBV7-9 and TRBJ2-3; D call uncertain. The V and J ends lost 4 bases and 4 bases respectively, with 6 bases between them. This CDR3 is built from 12 residues. From germline, CDR1 is SEHNR and CDR2 FQNEAQ (reference sequence). The chain's CDR3 is CASSSAPDTQYF. The CDR3 DNA follows: TGTGCCAGCAGCTCAGCCCCAGATACGCAGTATTTT.

The chain couples TRBV9 to TRBJ2-1; 8 nucleotides line up with TRBD2. V was clipped by 4 bases and J by 2 bases; unmatched bases: 5. The germline V gene has CDR1 SGDLS and CDR2 YYNGEE. This CDR3 comprises 15 residues. In nucleotides, the CDR3 is TGTGCCAGCAGCTATAGCGGGGATACCTACAATGAGCAGTTCTTC. Translated, it gives CASSYSGDTYNEQFF.

The chain carries TRBV13 and TRBJ2-2; 13 bases match TRBD2. Germline CDR1 PRHDT, CDR2 FYEKMQ (reference sequence). The CDR3 runs 18 residues. The V and J ends lost 5 bases and 4 bases, in that order; junction bases with no gene match: 10. CDR3 bases: TGTGCCAGCAGCCGTACTAGCGGGAGGGCCCCTGGCACCGGGGAGCTGTTTTTT. Translation: CASSRTSGRAPGTGELFF. Using reference TRBV13 and TRBJ2-2 for the parts outside the CDR3, the full variable domain is AAGVIQSPRHLIKEKRETATLKCYPIPRHDTVYWYQQGPGQDPQFLISFYEKMQSDKGSIPDRFSAQQFSDYHSELNMSSLELGDSALYFCASSRTSGRAPGTGELFFGEGSRLTVL.

This clone was seen a single time. This rearrangement joins TRBV7-8 to TRBJ2-7; D assignment may be TRBD1 or TRBD2 (5 bases each). V dropped 3 bases and J dropped 1 base, with 13 bases sitting between them. This CDR3 has 15 residues. The germline gives CDR1 SGHVS, CDR2 FQNEAQ. CDR3 region: CASSLRGSPSYEQYF. In DNA form, the CDR3 reads TGTGCCAGCAGCTTGAGGGGATCCCCATCCTACGAGCAGTACTTC.

V usage is TRBV6-6 and J usage is TRBJ2-7, with D possibly matching TRBD2 (5 bases). This CDR3 comprises 13 residues. Trimming left V 11 bases short and J 1 base short, with 15 bases between. The germline V gene has CDR1 MNHNY and CDR2 SVGAGI (reference sequence). CDR3 sequence: CAATLGLSYEQYF. The CDR3, as DNA: TGTGCCGCAACCCTAGGACTTTCCTACGAGCAGTACTTC.

This clone was recorded only once. Relative to the germline gene, one junction end is altered; a read error may explain this. The V gene is TRBV7-7, the J gene TRBJ2-3; no clear D gene. The CDR3 extends over 14 amino acids. Germline loops: CDR1 SSHAT, CDR2 FNYEAQ (reference sequence). CDR3 region: CASSSGPRADTQYF. For the CDR3, the DNA is TGTGCTAGCAGCTCCGGTCCCCGTGCAGATACGCAGTATTTT.

This rearrangement joins TRBV9 to TRBJ2-7; TRBD1 might be the D (6 bases). The V gene lost 3 bases and the J gene lost 5 bases, with 18 bases spanning the gap. The CDR3 extends over 15 amino acids. In germline, CDR1 is SGDLS, CDR2 YYNGEE. CDR3 nucleotide sequence: TGTGCCAGCAGCGAGACCCCACAGGGTACCCACGAGCAGTACTTC. Translation: CASSETPQGTHEQYF.

This chain joins TRBV5-1 and TRBJ2-5, with D possibly TRBD1 on 7 matching bases. V dropped 2 bases and J dropped 3 bases, with 8 bases sitting between them. The germline gives CDR1 SGHRS, CDR2 YFSETQ. The CDR3 length is 13 residues. The CDR3 loop reads CASSFRGEETQYF. The CDR3, as DNA: TGCGCCAGCAGCTTCAGGGGGGAAGAGACCCAGTACTTC.

The gene calls are TRBV6-1 and TRBJ2-7, with 10 positions matching TRBD1. After removal of 5 bases from V and 2 bases from J, the junction contained 3 bases not matched to a gene. CDR3 length equals 14 residues. CDR1 is MNHNS, CDR2 SASEGT, per germline. CDR3 protein: CASSPGQGTYEQYF. In nucleotides, the CDR3 is TGTGCCAGCAGTCCGGGACAGGGGACCTACGAGCAGTACTTC.

The chain recombines TRBV11-2 with TRBJ2-1; 8 nucleotides line up with TRBD2. In germline, CDR1 is SGHAT, CDR2 FQNNGV. V lost 1 base to trimming and J lost 0 bases; unmatched junction nucleotides: 8. This CDR3 comprises 18 residues. The CDR3 reads CASSLGFIGTSSYNEQFF. CDR3 nucleotides: TGTGCCAGCAGCTTAGGTTTTATTGGGACTAGCTCCTACAATGAGCAGTTCTTC.